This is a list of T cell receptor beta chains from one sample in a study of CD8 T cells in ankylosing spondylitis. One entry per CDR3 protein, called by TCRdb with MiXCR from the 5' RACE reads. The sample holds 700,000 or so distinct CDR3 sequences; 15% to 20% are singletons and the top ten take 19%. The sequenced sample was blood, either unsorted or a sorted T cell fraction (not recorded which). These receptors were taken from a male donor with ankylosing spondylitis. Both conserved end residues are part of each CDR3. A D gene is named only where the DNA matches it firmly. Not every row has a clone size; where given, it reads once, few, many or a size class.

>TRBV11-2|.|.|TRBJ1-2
CASSLERAFTF
TGTGCCAGCAGCTTAGAAAGGGCATTCACCTTC
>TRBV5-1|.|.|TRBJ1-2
CASNYGYTF
TGCGCCAGCAACTATGGCTACACCTTC
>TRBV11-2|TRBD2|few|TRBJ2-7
CASSLTGGFYEQYF
TGTGCCAGCAGCTTAACGGGGGGATTCTACGAGCAGTACTTC
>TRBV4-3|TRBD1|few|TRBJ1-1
CASSHNSGTGARRTEAFF
TGCGCCAGCAGCCATAACTCCGGGACAGGGGCCCGGAGGACTGAAGCTTTCTTT
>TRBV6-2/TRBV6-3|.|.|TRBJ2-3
CASSYTPGGLTDTQYF
TGTGCCAGCAGTTACACCCCCGGGGGACTGACGGATACGCAGTATTTT
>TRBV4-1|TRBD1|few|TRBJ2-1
CASSPDEGTGSYNEQFF
TGCGCCAGCAGCCCCGATGAAGGGACAGGCTCCTACAATGAGCAGTTCTTC
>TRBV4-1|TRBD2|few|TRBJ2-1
CASSQDLGTSGRAEIEQFF
TGCGCCAGCAGCCAAGATCTCGGGACTAGCGGGAGGGCGGAAATTGAGCAGTTCTTC
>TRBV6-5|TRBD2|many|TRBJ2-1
CASINTGTSGANEQFF
TGTGCCAGCATTAACACCGGGACTAGTGGGGCCAATGAGCAGTTCTTC
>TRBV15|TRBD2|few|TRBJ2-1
CATSRSRTSGRYNEQFF
TGTGCCACCAGCAGATCCCGGACTAGCGGGCGATACAATGAGCAGTTCTTC
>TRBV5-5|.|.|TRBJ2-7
CASRPSQGSNEQYF
TGTGCCAGCAGACCCTCACAGGGAAGCAACGAGCAGTACTTC
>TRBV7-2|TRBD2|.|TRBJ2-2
CASSLASPLAGRAGELFF
TGTGCCAGCAGCTTAGCCTCTCCACTAGCGGGGCGGGCCGGGGAGCTGTTTTTT
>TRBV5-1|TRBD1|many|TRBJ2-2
CASSLAGTGRTGELFF
TGCGCCAGCAGCTTGGCCGGGACAGGGCGGACCGGGGAGCTGTTTTTT
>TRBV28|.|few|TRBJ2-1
CASKKGGSYNEQFF
TGTGCCAGCAAGAAGGGGGGCTCCTACAATGAGCAGTTCTTC
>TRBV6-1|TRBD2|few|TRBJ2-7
CASSEEGLVLHEQYF
TGTGCCAGCAGTGAAGAGGGACTAGTTTTACACGAGCAGTACTTC
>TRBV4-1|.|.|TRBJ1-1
CASSQGQTEAFF
TGCGCCAGCAGCCAAGGCCAAACTGAAGCTTTCTTT
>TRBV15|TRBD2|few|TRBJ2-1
CATSRVGTSGYNEQFF
TGTGCCACCAGCAGAGTAGGGACTAGCGGATACAATGAGCAGTTCTTC
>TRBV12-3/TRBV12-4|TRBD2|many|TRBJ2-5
CASSFGGALGETQYF
TGTGCCAGCAGTTTCGGGGGGGCTTTGGGAGAGACCCAGTACTTC
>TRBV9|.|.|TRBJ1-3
CASSVDHSGNTIYF
TGTGCCAGCAGCGTAGACCACTCTGGAAACACCATATATTTT
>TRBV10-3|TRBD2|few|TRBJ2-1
CAISESIREAGNEQFF
TGTGCCATCAGTGAGTCTATACGGGAGGCTGGCAATGAGCAGTTCTTC
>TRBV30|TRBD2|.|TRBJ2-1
CAGQREGSYNEQFF
TGTGCCGGACAGCGGGAGGGCTCCTACAATGAGCAGTTCTTC
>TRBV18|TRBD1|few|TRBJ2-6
CASSPGQGGANVLTF
TGTGCCAGCTCACCCGGACAGGGTGGGGCCAACGTCCTGACTTTC
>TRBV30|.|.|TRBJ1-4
CAWSVRGNEKLFF
TGTGCCTGGAGTGTAAGGGGAAATGAAAAACTGTTTTTT
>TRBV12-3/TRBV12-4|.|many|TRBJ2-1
CASTNLKGGSSYNEQFF
TGTGCCAGCACCAACTTAAAGGGGGGAAGCTCCTACAATGAGCAGTTCTTC
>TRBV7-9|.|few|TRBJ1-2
CASRFLREQQPNYGYTF
TGTGCCAGCAGGTTCCTCCGTGAACAGCAACCAAACTATGGCTACACCTTC
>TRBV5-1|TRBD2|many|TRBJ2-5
CASSLYGGGAIQETQYF
TGCGCCAGCAGCTTGTATGGCGGGGGGGCCATCCAAGAGACCCAGTACTTC
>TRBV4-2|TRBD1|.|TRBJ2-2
CASKKGAGGTGELFF
TGTGCCAGCAAAAAGGGGGCAGGGGGCACCGGGGAGCTGTTTTTT
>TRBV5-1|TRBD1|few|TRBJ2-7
CASSLYPWGQGYEQYF
TGCGCCAGCAGCTTGTACCCTTGGGGACAGGGCTACGAGCAGTACTTC
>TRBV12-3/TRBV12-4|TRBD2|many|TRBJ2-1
CASSLGAGGPANEQFF
TGTGCCAGCAGTTTGGGCGCGGGGGGGCCTGCCAATGAGCAGTTCTTC
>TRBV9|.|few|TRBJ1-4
CASSDRTSSDSEKLFF
TGTGCCAGCAGCGATAGGACCTCGAGCGATAGTGAAAAACTGTTTTTT
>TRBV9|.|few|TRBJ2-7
CASSVEGTRGYEQYF
TGTGCCAGCAGCGTAGAAGGGACAAGAGGCTACGAGCAGTACTTC
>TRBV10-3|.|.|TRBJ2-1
CAISGGGSYNEQFF
TGTGCCATCAGTGGAGGGGGCTCCTACAATGAGCAGTTCTTC
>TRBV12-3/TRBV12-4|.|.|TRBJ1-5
CASSTNREGNQPQHF
TGTGCCAGCAGTACAAACAGGGAAGGGAATCAGCCCCAGCATTTT
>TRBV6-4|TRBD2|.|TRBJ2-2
CASSDRGVGTGELFF
TGTGCCAGCAGTGACCGGGGGGTCGGCACCGGGGAGCTGTTTTTT
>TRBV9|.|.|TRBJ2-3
CRWGRESTDTQYF
TGTCGGTGGGGGCGCGAAAGCACAGATACGCAGTATTTT
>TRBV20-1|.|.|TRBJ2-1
CSARGTFNEQFF
TGCAGTGCTAGGGGGACCTTCAATGAGCAGTTCTTC
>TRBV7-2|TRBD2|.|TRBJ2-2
CASSTGNLAGGGKELFF
TGTGCCAGCAGCACGGGGAACCTAGCGGGAGGGGGTAAGGAGCTGTTTTTT
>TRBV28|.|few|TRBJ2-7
CASIGSVPSYEQYF
TGTGCCAGCATCGGGAGTGTCCCCTCCTACGAGCAGTACTTC
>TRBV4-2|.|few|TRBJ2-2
CASSQDRVRTGELFF
TGTGCCAGCAGCCAAGACAGGGTACGAACCGGGGAGCTGTTTTTT
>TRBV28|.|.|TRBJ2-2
CASVRGGNTGELFF
TGTGCCAGCGTTCGGGGAGGGAACACCGGGGAGCTGTTTTTT
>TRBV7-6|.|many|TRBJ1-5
CASSLEQGSNQPQHF
TGTGCCAGCAGCTTAGAGCAGGGGAGCAATCAGCCCCAGCATTTT
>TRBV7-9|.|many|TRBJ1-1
CASSRDREAFF
TGTGCCAGCAGCCGGGACCGAGAAGCTTTCTTT
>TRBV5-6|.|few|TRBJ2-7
CASSLANLEQYF
TGTGCCAGCAGCTTGGCCAACCTGGAGCAGTACTTC
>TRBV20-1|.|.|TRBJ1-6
CSARSPRLKDSSYNSPLHF
TGCAGTGCTAGGTCTCCCCGACTAAAGGACAGCTCCTATAATTCACCCCTCCACTTT
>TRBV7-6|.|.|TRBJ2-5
CASSSTSTKTQYF
TGTGCCAGCAGCAGTACTAGCACGAAGACCCAGTACTTC
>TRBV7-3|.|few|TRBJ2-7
CASSLEGGSSEQYF
TGTGCCAGCAGCTTAGAGGGGGGGTCAAGCGAGCAGTACTTC
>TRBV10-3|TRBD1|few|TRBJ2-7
CAISATGVREQYF
TGTGCCATCAGTGCGACAGGGGTGAGGGAGCAGTACTTC
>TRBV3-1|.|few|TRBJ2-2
CASSQGDYINTGELFF
TGTGCCAGCAGCCAGGGCGACTACATTAACACCGGGGAGCTGTTTTTT
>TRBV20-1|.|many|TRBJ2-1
CSATEDQLNYNEQFF
TGCAGTGCAACTGAGGACCAACTTAACTACAATGAGCAGTTCTTC
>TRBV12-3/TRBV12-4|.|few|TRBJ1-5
CASSPRTVPQHF
TGTGCCAGCAGTCCGCGGACAGTCCCCCAGCATTTT
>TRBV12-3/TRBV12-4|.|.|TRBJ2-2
CASSLGRENTGELFF
TGTGCCAGCAGTTTGGGGCGGGAGAACACCGGGGAGCTGTTTTTT
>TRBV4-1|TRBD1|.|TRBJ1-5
CASSQAGTGGQPQHF
TGCGCCAGCAGCCAGGCCGGGACAGGGGGCCAGCCCCAGCATTTT
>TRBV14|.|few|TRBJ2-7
CASSPGYRSSSYEQYF
TGTGCCAGCAGCCCTGGGTATCGCTCGAGCTCCTACGAGCAGTACTTC
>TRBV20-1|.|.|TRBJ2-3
CSARDLVGGWTDTQYF
TGCAGTGCTAGAGATCTCGTCGGGGGCTGGACAGATACGCAGTATTTT
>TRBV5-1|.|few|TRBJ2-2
CASRTDGNTGELFF
TGCGCCAGCAGAACAGACGGTAACACCGGGGAGCTGTTTTTT
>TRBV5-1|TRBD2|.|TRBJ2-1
CASSDKTSGRAIGYNEQFF
TGCGCCAGCAGCGATAAGACTAGCGGGAGGGCCATTGGTTACAATGAGCAGTTCTTC
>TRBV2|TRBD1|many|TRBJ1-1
CASSGQGGTEAFF
TGTGCCAGCTCGGGACAGGGGGGGACTGAAGCTTTCTTT
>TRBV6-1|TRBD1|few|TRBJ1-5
CASSDLTGGNQPQHF
TGTGCCAGCAGTGACCTGACAGGGGGCAATCAGCCCCAGCATTTT
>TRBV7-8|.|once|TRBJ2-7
CASSLAGDRPDSYEQYF
TGTGCCAGCAGCTTAGCGGGCGACAGGCCCGACTCCTACGAGCAGTACTTC
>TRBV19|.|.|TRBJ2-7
CASSIQGYSSYEQYF
TGTGCCAGTAGTATCCAGGGCTACAGCTCCTACGAGCAGTACTTC